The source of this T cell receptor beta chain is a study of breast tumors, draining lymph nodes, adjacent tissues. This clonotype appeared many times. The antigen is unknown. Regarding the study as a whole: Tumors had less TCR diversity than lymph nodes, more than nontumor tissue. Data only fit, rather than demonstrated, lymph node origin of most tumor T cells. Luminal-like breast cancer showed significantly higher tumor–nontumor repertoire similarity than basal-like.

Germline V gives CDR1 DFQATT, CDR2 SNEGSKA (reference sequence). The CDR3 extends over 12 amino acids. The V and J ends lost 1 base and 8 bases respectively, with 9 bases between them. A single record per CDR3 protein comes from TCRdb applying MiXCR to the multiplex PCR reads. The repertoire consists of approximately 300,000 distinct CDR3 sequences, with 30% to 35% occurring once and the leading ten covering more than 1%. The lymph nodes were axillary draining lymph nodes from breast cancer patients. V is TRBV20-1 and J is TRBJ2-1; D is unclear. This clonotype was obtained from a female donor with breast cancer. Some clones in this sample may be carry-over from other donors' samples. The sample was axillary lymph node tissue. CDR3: CSARVPAYEQFF. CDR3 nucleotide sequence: TGCAGTGCTAGAGTCCCAGCGTATGAGCAGTTCTTC.